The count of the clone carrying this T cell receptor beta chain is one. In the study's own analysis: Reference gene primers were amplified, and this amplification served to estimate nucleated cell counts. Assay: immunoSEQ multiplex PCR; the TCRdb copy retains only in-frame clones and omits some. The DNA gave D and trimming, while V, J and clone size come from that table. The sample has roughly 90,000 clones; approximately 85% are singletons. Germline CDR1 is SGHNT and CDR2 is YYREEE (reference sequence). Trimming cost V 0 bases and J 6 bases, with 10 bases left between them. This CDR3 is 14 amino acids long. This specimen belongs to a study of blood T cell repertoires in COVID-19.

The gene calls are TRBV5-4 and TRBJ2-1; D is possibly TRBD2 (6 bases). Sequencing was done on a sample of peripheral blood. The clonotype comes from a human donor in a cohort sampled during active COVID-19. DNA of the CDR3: TGTGCCAGCAGCTTGGGTGGAGCGGGCAATGAGCAGTTCTTC. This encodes CASSLGGAGNEQFF.